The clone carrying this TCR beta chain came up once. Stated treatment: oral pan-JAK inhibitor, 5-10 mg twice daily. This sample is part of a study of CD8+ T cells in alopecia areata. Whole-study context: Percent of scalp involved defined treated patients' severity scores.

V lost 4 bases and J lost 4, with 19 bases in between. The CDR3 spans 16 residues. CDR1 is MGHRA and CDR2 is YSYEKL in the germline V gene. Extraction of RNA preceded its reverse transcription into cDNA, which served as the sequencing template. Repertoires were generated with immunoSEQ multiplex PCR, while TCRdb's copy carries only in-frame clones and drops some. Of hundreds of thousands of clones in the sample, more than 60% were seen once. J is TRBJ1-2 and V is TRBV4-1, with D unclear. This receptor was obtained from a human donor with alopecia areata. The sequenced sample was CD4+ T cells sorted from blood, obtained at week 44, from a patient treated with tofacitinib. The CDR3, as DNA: TGCGCCAGCAGCCCCAATTTCTCCAGCAAAATCTATGGCTACACCTTC. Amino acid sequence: CASSPNFSSKIYGYTF.